This is a list of T cell receptor beta chains from one sample in a study of blood T cell repertoires in COVID-19. Method: immunoSEQ multiplex PCR; TCRdb's copy keeps in-frame clones and lacks some. The sample shows roughly 250,000 clones, over 80% of them seen only once. Material: PBMCs or T cells enriched from blood (not recorded which). The origin of the receptors is a human donor in a cohort exposed to, infected with or recovered from COVID-19 (not recorded which). The donor label of this sample is uncertain. The CDR3 runs from the conserved cysteine through the conserved F or W. A D gene is named only where the DNA matches it firmly. The size entry is marked missing in some rows and otherwise reads once, few, many or a size class.

v_call	j_call	d_call	clone_size	cdr3_aa	cdr3_nt
TRBV7-2	TRBJ2-7	TRBD2	.	CASRSTSGSSYEQYF	TGTGCCAGCAGATCGACTAGCGGGAGCTCCTACGAGCAGTACTTC
TRBV5-1	TRBJ1-1	.	.	CASRGQGTNTEAFF	TGCGCCAGCAGAGGGCAGGGGACGAACACTGAAGCTTTCTTT
TRBV5-1	TRBJ1-1	.	.	CASSNGQLNTEAFF	TGCGCCAGCAGCAACGGACAGCTGAACACTGAAGCTTTCTTT
TRBV4-2	TRBJ2-2	.	.	CASSQDPVLDTGELFF	TGTGCCAGCAGCCAAGATCCCGTCCTTGACACCGGGGAGCTGTTTTTT
TRBV20-1	TRBJ1-5	.	.	CSASPPDRIGENSNQPQHF	TGCAGTGCTAGTCCCCCCGACCGTATCGGGGAAAATAGCAATCAGCCCCAGCATTTT
TRBV7-7	TRBJ2-1	TRBD1	.	CASSLAQGGHNEQFF	TGTGCCAGCAGCTTAGCACAGGGGGGACACAATGAGCAGTTCTTC
TRBV10-1	TRBJ2-1	TRBD2	.	CASSEGSGGNNEQFF	TGCGCCAGCAGTGAAGGTAGCGGGGGAAACAATGAGCAGTTCTTC
TRBV7-8	TRBJ1-4	.	.	CASSRGGRAHQNEKLFF	TGTGCCAGTTCCCGGGGGGGGAGGGCACACCAGAATGAAAAACTGTTTTTT
TRBV6-5	TRBJ1-1	.	.	CAVTYSANTEAFF	TGTGCCGTCACTTATTCCGCGAACACTGAAGCTTTCTTT
TRBV19	TRBJ1-5	.	.	CASTDQTEPTQHF	TGTGCCAGTACCGACCAGACGGAGCCAACCCAGCATTTT
TRBV7-9	TRBJ2-7	.	once	CASSLEEGSSYEQYF	TGTGCCAGCAGCTTAGAAGAGGGAAGCTCCTACGAGCAGTACTTC
TRBV29-1	TRBJ2-1	.	.	CSVVEDREGNEQFF	TGCAGCGTTGTCGAGGACAGGGAGGGCAATGAGCAGTTCTTC
TRBV9	TRBJ2-2	.	.	CASSVGLAGAQRGTGELFF	TGTGCCAGCAGCGTAGGTCTGGCGGGGGCCCAACGGGGCACCGGGGAGCTGTTTTTT
TRBV27	TRBJ1-1	.	few	CASSSGQGVTEAFF	TGTGCCAGCAGCTCAGGCCAGGGTGTCACTGAAGCTTTCTTT
TRBV11-2	TRBJ1-1	.	.	CASSGQENTEAFF	TGTGCCAGCAGCGGTCAGGAGAACACTGAAGCTTTCTTT
TRBV7-3	TRBJ2-1	TRBD2	.	CASSPTSGGANEQFF	TGTGCCAGCAGCCCAACTAGCGGGGGGGCTAATGAGCAGTTCTTC
TRBV19	TRBJ1-3	.	once	CASSRGSSGNTIYF	TGTGCCAGTAGCCGGGGGAGCTCTGGAAACACCATATATTTT
TRBV7-3	TRBJ2-3	.	.	CASSSTGSDTQYF	TGTGCCAGCAGCTCGACAGGATCAGATACGCAGTATTTT
TRBV5-8	TRBJ1-5	.	once	CASRPRGEGQPQHF	TGTGCCAGCAGGCCCAGGGGAGAAGGACAGCCCCAGCATTTT
TRBV29-1	TRBJ1-1	.	.	CSAGGARAEAFF	TGCAGCGCCGGGGGGGCGCGGGCTGAAGCTTTCTTT